This T cell receptor (beta chain) was obtained from a study of siplizumab effects on memory and regulatory T cells. General study results and limits: Among mappable alloreactive CD4+ clones, the Treg-derived fraction averaged approximately 69% with siplizumab versus about 25% in controls. Proof of suppressive function in proliferating Tregs from siplizumab cultures was not established.

Details on this clone: Antigen unknown.

In each sample, some 9.6 x 10^4 TCR templates were assayed. The repertoire was sequenced with immunoSEQ multiplex PCR; TCRdb's copy has only in-frame clones and lacks some. The profile shows tens of thousands of clones, 94% of them singletons. Trimming cost V 5 bases and J 1 base, with 8 bases left between them. The CDR3 length is 14 residues. Germline-derived CDR1 and CDR2 are LNHDA and SQIVND (reference sequence). This clonotype was sampled from a human donor in good health. Source material: non-Treg CD4+ T cells sorted from blood. The chain recombines TRBV19 with TRBJ1-4; unclear D gene. This chain's CDR3 is CASSWSGTNEKLFF. CDR3 bases: TGTGCCAGTAGTTGGTCAGGAACTAATGAAAAACTGTTTTTT.